Listed here are 6 T cell receptor beta chains from one sample, sequenced in a study of blood T cells in healthy people across ages. A sample-barcoded 5' primer and a J-beta primer mix were used in a second PCR of roughly 7 to 11 cycles. Using its own MiXCR run on the 5' RACE reads, TCRdb lists one record per CDR3 protein. The repertoire holds about 1.1 million distinct CDR3 sequences, with more than 30% as singletons. Sequenced sample: blood. These receptors originate from a man between 18 and 35 years old in good health.

This clonotype was found a few times. This chain joins TRBV12-3 or TRBV12-4 and TRBJ2-2, with 8 nucleotides matching TRBD1. Trimming removed 6 bases from V and 6 bases from J; junction bases left unmatched: 12. The CDR3 contains 16 residues. CDR3 DNA sequence: TGTGCCAGCAGACTACGGACAGGGAAAAGTGCCGGGGAGCTGTTTTTT. The encoded protein is CASRLRTGKSAGELFF.

On this clonotype itself: Mismatch with germline at one junction end may stem from a read error. The chain combines TRBV20-1 with TRBJ2-1; 11 bases are a match to TRBD2. This CDR3 comprises 17 residues. CDR1 and CDR2 (germline): DFQATT, SNEGSKA (reference sequence). Here the CDR3 DNA reads TGCAGTGCTAGCAACGAGGGACTAGCGGCTTCCTACAATGGGCAGTTCTTC. Its translation: CSASNEGLAASYNGQFF.

The rearrangement links TRBV6-5 to TRBJ2-7; D is possibly TRBD1 (6 bases). CDR3 size: 16 residues. Trimming shortened V by 4 bases and J by 7 bases, and 23 bases separated the two germline ends. Germline V gives CDR1 MNHEY, CDR2 SVGAGI. CDR3 bases: TGTGCCAGCAGTTCCCCCCGTGAACAGGGTCCTCGTGAGCAGTACTTC. Its protein product is CASSSPREQGPREQYF.

In its sample, this clonotype was seen a few times. The V gene is TRBV29-1, the J gene TRBJ1-1; a weak D match, TRBD1 (5 bases). Germline V lookup: CDR1 SQVTM, CDR2 ANQGSEA. V was clipped by 4 bases and J by 3 bases, with 15 bases between them. This CDR3 has 14 residues. The CDR3 region has the DNA TGCAGCGTTGTAGCGGGGCCGTTATACACTGAAGCTTTCTTT. Its protein is CSVVAGPLYTEAFF.

This clonotype was seen only a few times. The chain combines TRBV12-3 or TRBV12-4 with TRBJ2-3; D is perhaps TRBD2 (6 bases). With 5 bases removed from V and 2 bases from J, the gap between germline ends came to 11 bases. The CDR3 is made up of 14 amino acids. CDR3 loop: CASSVTSPTDTQYF. The CDR3 DNA is TGTGCCAGCAGTGTAACTAGCCCCACAGATACGCAGTATTTT.

This clonotype was picked up a small number of times. The rearrangement joins TRBV9 to TRBJ2-2; possible D gene TRBD1, 6 bases. The CDR3 length is 13 residues. Germline V gene data show CDR1 as SGDLS and CDR2 as YYNGEE. V was shortened by 3 bases and J by 3 bases, with 6 bases between the two germline ends. The CDR3 sequence: CASSAGDTGELFF. The CDR3 DNA reads as TGTGCCAGCAGCGCAGGGGACACCGGGGAGCTGTTTTTT.